The 29 T cell receptor beta chains listed next were all sequenced from one sample in a study of blood T cell repertoires in COVID-19. The assay was immunoSEQ multiplex PCR, and TCRdb's table has in-frame clones only and misses some. The table includes some 210,000 clones, about four fifths detected once. What was sequenced was peripheral blood. The receptors originated from a woman aged 70 to 79 with active or convalescent COVID-19.

The chain recombines TRBV7-6 with TRBJ2-1; 7 bases are a match to TRBD2. This CDR3 has 16 residues. Germline-derived CDR1 and CDR2 are SGHVS and FNYEAQ. With V trimmed by 2 bases and J by 3 bases, 7 bases remained unmatched. The CDR3 sequence is CASSLRLAEGYNEQFF. CDR3 sequence (DNA): TGTGCCAGCAGCTTACGGCTAGCGGAGGGCTACAATGAGCAGTTCTTC.

V and J are TRBV2 and TRBJ2-7; D is undetermined. The ends were cut back, 0 bases at V and 0 bases at J, with 12 bases in the middle. Germline-derived CDR1 and CDR2 are SNHLY and FYNNEI. The CDR3 is 16 amino acids. The CDR3 loop is CASSEAATFSSYEQYF. In DNA, the CDR3 is TGTGCCAGCAGTGAAGCAGCGACTTTCAGCTCCTACGAGCAGTACTTC. The full variable domain, rest sourced from reference TRBV2 and TRBJ2-7, is EPEVTQTPSHQVTQMGQEVILRCVPISNHLYFYWYRQILGQKVEFLVSFYNNEISEKSEIFDDQFSVERPDGSNFTLKIRSTKLEDSAMYFCASSEAATFSSYEQYFGPGTRLTVT.

This clone was observed a single time. The chain recombines TRBV4-1 with TRBJ1-3; the D is unclear. V gave up 0 bases and J gave up 5 bases, with 17 bases separating them. The CDR3 runs to 17 residues. Germline loops: CDR1 MGHRA, CDR2 YSYEKL. The chain's CDR3 is CASSQEKAGLDRNTIYF. CDR3 DNA: TGCGCCAGCAGCCAAGAAAAAGCGGGGTTAGATCGAAACACCATATATTTT.

The table lists this clone with a few counts. This chain connects TRBV9 to TRBJ2-7, with a tentative D call TRBD1 (8 bases). Deletions cut 3 bases from V and 5 bases from J, with 15 bases between. Germline-derived CDR1 and CDR2 are SGDLS and YYNGEE. CDR3 length: 14 amino acids. The CDR3: CASSADRGGNEQYF. As DNA, the CDR3 is TGTGCCAGCAGCGCCGACAGGGGAGGGAACGAGCAGTACTTC.

Comment on this clone: The same CDR3 is also encoded by other DNA sequences in this sample. The V and J genes are TRBV13 and TRBJ2-1, with 7 bases lining up with TRBD1. CDR1 is PRHDT and CDR2 is FYEKMQ in the germline V gene (reference sequence). The ends lost 5 bases at V and 0 bases at J; junction bases unmatched: 4. The CDR3 covers 15 residues. CDR3 DNA sequence: TGTGCCAGCAGCCCGGACAGGAGCTCCTACAATGAGCAGTTCTTC. Its translation: CASSPDRSSYNEQFF. The full variable domain, with the rest looked up from reference TRBV13 and TRBJ2-1, is AAGVIQSPRHLIKEKRETATLKCYPIPRHDTVYWYQQGPGQDPQFLISFYEKMQSDKGSIPDRFSAQQFSDYHSELNMSSLELGDSALYFCASSPDRSSYNEQFFGPGTRLTVL.

J is TRBJ2-1 and V is TRBV7-9, with 10 bases matching TRBD2. Unmatched junction bases numbered 3, after V lost 3 bases and J lost 4 bases. The CDR3 runs 15 residues. Germline V lookup: CDR1 SEHNR, CDR2 FQNEAQ (reference sequence). CDR3 loop: CASSFTSGTYNEQFF. The CDR3 DNA follows: TGTGCCAGCAGCTTTACTAGCGGGACTTACAATGAGCAGTTCTTC.

The chain has TRBV7-2 and TRBJ2-1; D is undetermined. This CDR3 comprises 15 residues. Germline V gene sequence: CDR1 SGHTA, CDR2 FQGNSA. The germline V and J ends were trimmed by 5 bases and 0 bases, with 11 bases remaining between them. The CDR3 DNA follows: TGTGCCAGCAGCCTCAGTAGCCGCTCCTACAATGAGCAGTTCTTC. Its translation: CASSLSSRSYNEQFF.

The genes are TRBV7-9 and TRBJ2-4, with D maybe TRBD1 (6 bases). There are 17 residues in the CDR3. The V end lost 5 bases, the J end lost 6 bases, and 23 bases lay between the germline ends. Germline V gene lookup returns CDR1 SEHNR and CDR2 FQNEAQ (reference sequence). The CDR3 reads CASSRITGSGGGNIQYF. CDR3 in DNA: TGTGCCAGCAGCCGAATCACAGGGTCTGGTGGCGGAAACATTCAGTACTTC.

V and J are TRBV9 and TRBJ1-3, with TRBD1 identical over 9 bases. The junction had 10 bases not matched to a gene; V was cut back by 4 bases and J by 5 bases. The germline V gene has CDR1 SGDLS and CDR2 YYNGEE. The CDR3 is 16 residues long. This chain's CDR3 is CASSPTIQGARNTIYF. The CDR3 coding sequence is TGTGCCAGCAGCCCCACAATACAGGGGGCTAGAAACACCATATATTTT.

This chain links TRBV30 with TRBJ2-7; 7 bases are a match to TRBD1. CDR3 size: 13 residues. Germline V gene data show CDR1 as GTSNPN and CDR2 as SVGIG (reference sequence). V shed 1 base and J 2 bases; nucleotides not matched to a gene: 2. The CDR3 here is CAWSGQGAYEQYF. CDR3 DNA: TGTGCCTGGAGTGGGCAGGGGGCCTACGAGCAGTACTTC.

The chain is built from TRBV9 and TRBJ2-3, with 8 nucleotides matching TRBD2. Germline values: CDR1 SGDLS, CDR2 YYNGEE. V was clipped by 0 bases and J by 5 bases; unmatched bases: 8. There are 16 residues in the CDR3. The DNA for the CDR3 is TGTGCCAGCAGCGTAGGGGCTAGCGGGCGTGGAGATACGCAGTATTTT. It is translated as CASSVGASGRGDTQYF.

This chain links TRBV14 with TRBJ1-3, with 8 bases fitting TRBD1. The CDR3 covers 18 residues. Trimming cost V 1 base and J 1 base; bases outside gene matches: 9. Germline V CDR1 and CDR2: SGHDN, FVKESK. For the CDR3, the DNA is TGTGCCAGCAGCCAAGTCTCAGGACAGGGCTTTTCTGGAAACACCATATATTTT. It specifies CASSQVSGQGFSGNTIYF.

This sequence joins TRBV28 and TRBJ2-7; D remains ambiguous. The germline V and J ends were trimmed by 6 bases and 1 base, with 7 bases remaining between them. CDR1 MDHEN and CDR2 SYDVKM come from the germline V gene. The CDR3 loop spans 12 amino acids. The DNA of the CDR3 is TGTGCCAGCAGGCAGGTTTCCTACGAGCAGTACTTC. This encodes CASRQVSYEQYF.

The J gene is TRBJ1-2, the V gene TRBV6-5; D unresolved. With 2 bases removed from V and 3 bases from J, the gap between germline ends came to 13 bases. There are 15 residues in the CDR3. Germline-derived CDR1 and CDR2 are MNHEY and SVGAGI. For the CDR3, the DNA is TGTGCCAGCAGTTACGTCAGGTGGTCTGACTATGGCTACACCTTC. This gives the protein CASSYVRWSDYGYTF.

This sequence joins TRBV9 and TRBJ2-1; D might be TRBD2 (6 bases). The CDR3 is 14 residues long. Per germline, CDR1 SGDLS and CDR2 YYNGEE. Trimming removed 4 bases at V and 8 bases at J, with 16 bases between. For the CDR3, the DNA is TGTGCCAGCAGCTTACGGGACTTGGGCTATGAGCAGTTCTTC. Its translation: CASSLRDLGYEQFF.

Ten or more counts support this clone. This chain connects TRBV5-4 to TRBJ1-5; D gene uncertain. CDR3 length: 13 amino acids. The ends were cut back, 4 bases at V and 3 bases at J, with 8 bases in the middle. Germline V lookup: CDR1 SGHNT, CDR2 YYREEE (reference sequence). The CDR3 DNA is TGTGCCAGCAGCCTGAACAACAATCAGCCCCAGCATTTT. Its protein is CASSLNNNQPQHF.

The rearrangement uses TRBV2 and TRBJ1-4, with 9 positions matching TRBD1. CDR3 size: 15 residues. V was pared by 6 bases and J by 7 bases, with 9 bases of the junction left unmatched. The germline V gene encodes CDR1 SNHLY and CDR2 FYNNEI. CDR3 protein: CASRGVGTGSEKLFF. The DNA of the CDR3 is TGTGCCAGCAGGGGGGTCGGGACAGGGTCTGAAAAACTGTTTTTT.

The V gene is TRBV7-6, the J gene TRBJ2-2; possibly TRBD2 for D (5 bases). The V end was cut by 5 bases, the J end by 4 bases, with 17 bases between. This CDR3 is 16 amino acids long. Germline V gives CDR1 SGHVS, CDR2 FNYEAQ. The CDR3 sequence is CASSPLVPSSTGELFF. Written as DNA, the CDR3 is TGTGCCAGCAGCCCCCTCGTCCCTAGCAGCACCGGGGAGCTGTTTTTT.

This clone was seen a few times. The V and J genes are TRBV4-1 and TRBJ2-7, with TRBD2 matching 8 bases. J gave up 0 bases and V 0 bases, and 13 bases lay outside the gene matches. Germline V CDR1 and CDR2: MGHRA, YSYEKL. This CDR3 has 19 amino acids. DNA of the CDR3: TGCGCCAGCAGCCAAGAGCCGCGGGGGGCGGGAGGTTCCTCCTACGAGCAGTACTTC. Its protein is CASSQEPRGAGGSSYEQYF.

This clone was counted a single time. The chain joins TRBV6-5 to TRBJ2-1; maybe TRBD2 (6 bases). The V gene lost 0 bases and the J gene lost 5 bases, with 14 bases spanning the gap. CDR1 MNHEY and CDR2 SVGAGI come from the germline V gene. The CDR3 is 16 residues long. Here the CDR3 reads CASSYSSLAPHNEQFF. The CDR3 DNA is TGTGCCAGCAGTTACTCGAGCCTAGCGCCCCACAATGAGCAGTTCTTC.

The rearrangement joins TRBV19 to TRBJ2-5, with TRBD1 matching 7 bases. The CDR3 has 15 residues. CDR1 and CDR2 (germline): LNHDA, SQIVND (reference sequence). Losses at the gene ends were 3 bases for V and 4 bases for J; bases not matched to a gene: 8. CDR3 coding DNA: TGTGCCAGTAGTATGACAGGGAGTGGGGGAGAGACCCAGTACTTC. It specifies CASSMTGSGGETQYF. Complete variable domain (other parts from reference TRBV19 and TRBJ2-5): DGGITQSPKYLFRKEGQNVTLSCEQNLNHDAMYWYRQDPGQGLRLIYYSQIVNDFQKGDIAEGYSVSREKKESFPLTVTSAQKNPTAFYLCASSMTGSGGETQYFGPGTRLLVL.

The CDR3 reads CASSLPGSVYNEQFF. CDR3 in DNA: TGTGCCAGCAGTTTACCAGGGTCCGTCTACAATGAGCAGTTCTTC. The chain carries TRBV27 and TRBJ2-1, with D maybe TRBD1 (5 bases). Trimming shortened V by 2 bases and J by 3 bases, and 11 bases separated the two germline ends. The CDR3 covers 15 residues. Germline V gene lookup returns CDR1 MNHEY and CDR2 SMNVEV (reference sequence).

The chain combines TRBV14 with TRBJ2-3; D ambiguous. This CDR3 region has 14 residues. The germline V and J ends were trimmed by 2 bases and 10 bases, with 16 bases remaining between them. Germline V CDR1 and CDR2: SGHDN, FVKESK. The DNA of the CDR3 is TGTGCCAGCAGCCAATCCCTGACGGGTAATGCGCAGTATTTT. Amino acids: CASSQSLTGNAQYF.

The CDR3 protein is CASSSAGWNEQFF. CDR3 nucleotides: TGTGCCAGCAGTTCCGCAGGGTGGAATGAGCAGTTCTTC. The chain is built from TRBV6-2 or TRBV6-3 and TRBJ2-1; D may be TRBD1 (5 bases). Germline lookup yields CDR1 MNHEY and CDR2 SVGEGT. The CDR3 has 13 residues. Between the trimmed V and J ends, which lost 4 bases and 7 bases, there was a span of 11 bases.

This chain uses TRBV19 with TRBJ1-1; tentatively, D is TRBD1 (5 bases). V was clipped by 6 bases and J by 0 bases, with 8 bases between them. The CDR3 consists of 13 residues. The germline V gene has CDR1 LNHDA and CDR2 SQIVND (reference sequence). Here the CDR3 reads CASRGRMNTEAFF. In DNA, the CDR3 is TGTGCCAGTAGGGGGCGGATGAACACTGAAGCTTTCTTT.

This rearrangement joins TRBV7-8 to TRBJ2-1; D gene unclear. The germline V gene has CDR1 SGHVS and CDR2 FQNEAQ. Trimming removed 5 bases at V and 1 base at J, with 6 bases between. The CDR3 sequence is 13 residues long. The DNA of the CDR3 is TGTGCCAGCAGCCCTACTTCCTACAATGAGCAGTTCTTC. The encoded protein is CASSPTSYNEQFF.

The chain joins TRBV24-1 to TRBJ1-5; possibly TRBD1 for D (5 bases). The CDR3 covers 15 residues. Germline-derived CDR1 and CDR2 are KGHDR and SFDVKD. V gave up 2 bases and J gave up 4 bases, with 11 bases separating them. CDR3 nucleotide sequence: TGTGCCACCAGTGATTCCAGGGCAGGGAATCAGCCCCAGCATTTT. Translated: CATSDSRAGNQPQHF.

The V call is TRBV10-3, the J call TRBJ2-2; no clear D gene. Germline assignment: CDR1 ENHRY and CDR2 SYGVKD. There are 14 residues in the CDR3. With 5 bases removed from V and 0 bases from J, the gap between germline ends came to 7 bases. Here the CDR3 DNA reads TGTGCCATCAGTCAAGACTCGAACACCGGGGAGCTGTTTTTT. Translating gives CAISQDSNTGELFF.

The V call is TRBV6-6, the J call TRBJ2-7, with D tentatively TRBD1 (6 bases). Deletions cut 6 bases from V and 0 bases from J, with 12 bases between. The CDR3 has 14 amino acids. Germline lookup yields CDR1 MNHNY and CDR2 SVGAGI (reference sequence). The CDR3 DNA reads as TGTGCCAGCAGGCGAAACAGGGACTCCTACGAGCAGTACTTC. Amino acid sequence: CASRRNRDSYEQYF.